A selection of T cell receptor beta chains follows, all from one sample in a study of blood T cell repertoires in COVID-19. Profiled with immunoSEQ multiplex PCR; TCRdb holds only in-frame clones, not every one. The sample consists of around 210,000 clones, 65% to 90% of them appearing once. Sequencing was carried out using peripheral blood. Every receptor here comes from a man aged 50 to 60 with COVID-19, enrolled during active disease. Each CDR3 is given without its conserved first and last residue. The D gene is left open where the match is weak.

v_call: TRBV4-2; d_call: .; j_call: TRBJ1-6; cdr3_aa: ASSQEAGNNSPLH
v_call: TRBV28; d_call: .; j_call: TRBJ1-2; cdr3_aa: ASNPGRRYGYT
v_call: TRBV10-3; d_call: .; j_call: TRBJ2-3; cdr3_aa: ARTVRGCTDTQY
v_call: TRBV5-1; d_call: TRBD1; j_call: TRBJ2-7; cdr3_aa: ASSATTGAEGEQY
v_call: TRBV14; d_call: TRBD1; j_call: TRBJ2-7; cdr3_aa: ASSQRLRQGDNEQY
v_call: TRBV12-5; d_call: TRBD1; j_call: TRBJ1-2; cdr3_aa: ASRDRECAAGYT
v_call: TRBV19; d_call: TRBD1; j_call: TRBJ1-5; cdr3_aa: ASRAKQGANQPQH
v_call: TRBV2; d_call: TRBD1; j_call: TRBJ1-4; cdr3_aa: ASSGTGGFTNEKLF
v_call: TRBV19; d_call: TRBD1; j_call: TRBJ2-1; cdr3_aa: ASSMAGGDEQF
v_call: TRBV9; d_call: .; j_call: TRBJ1-2; cdr3_aa: ASSKGQDNYGYT
v_call: TRBV7-2; d_call: TRBD2; j_call: TRBJ2-1; cdr3_aa: ASSLFVAGGRLEQF
v_call: TRBV9; d_call: .; j_call: TRBJ2-5; cdr3_aa: ASSKQGETQY
v_call: TRBV19; d_call: TRBD1; j_call: TRBJ1-5; cdr3_aa: ASSIGGRGLGQPQH
v_call: TRBV11-1; d_call: TRBD2; j_call: TRBJ2-7; cdr3_aa: ASTAGGPYEQY
v_call: TRBV5-1; d_call: .; j_call: TRBJ2-1; cdr3_aa: ASSLVGEQF
v_call: TRBV6-5; d_call: TRBD2; j_call: TRBJ2-5; cdr3_aa: ASSLSRGGWETQY
v_call: TRBV6-6; d_call: .; j_call: TRBJ2-3; cdr3_aa: ASSQGSTDTQY
v_call: TRBV29-1; d_call: .; j_call: TRBJ2-3; cdr3_aa: SVEIFTDTQY
v_call: TRBV7-9; d_call: TRBD1; j_call: TRBJ1-3; cdr3_aa: ASSWDRSGNTIY
v_call: TRBV14; d_call: TRBD2; j_call: TRBJ2-7; cdr3_aa: ASSPLAGPTYEQY
v_call: TRBV6-1; d_call: TRBD2; j_call: TRBJ2-5; cdr3_aa: ASSALSSGGARFETQY
v_call: TRBV9; d_call: TRBD2; j_call: TRBJ2-3; cdr3_aa: ASSVDSGGTDTQY
v_call: TRBV29-1; d_call: TRBD2; j_call: TRBJ2-1; cdr3_aa: SAELAGGFYNEQF
v_call: TRBV7-9; d_call: TRBD1; j_call: TRBJ1-5; cdr3_aa: ASSLGQGGIGNQPQH
v_call: TRBV2; d_call: .; j_call: TRBJ2-6; cdr3_aa: ASTQQPGANVLT
v_call: TRBV5-4; d_call: .; j_call: TRBJ1-2; cdr3_aa: ASSLSGIDYGYT
v_call: TRBV28; d_call: .; j_call: TRBJ1-1; cdr3_aa: ASKPPGRGTEAF
v_call: TRBV6-2/TRBV6-3; d_call: TRBD2; j_call: TRBJ2-3; cdr3_aa: ASSYSTGLGTDTQY
v_call: TRBV19; d_call: .; j_call: TRBJ2-6; cdr3_aa: ASSIGEVGANVLT
v_call: TRBV14; d_call: .; j_call: TRBJ2-3; cdr3_aa: ASSQGTPRVVTDTQY
v_call: TRBV27; d_call: TRBD2; j_call: TRBJ2-7; cdr3_aa: ASSLLAGGSYEQY
v_call: TRBV14; d_call: TRBD1; j_call: TRBJ1-1; cdr3_aa: ASSHSGTGGSRAF
v_call: TRBV19; d_call: .; j_call: TRBJ1-4; cdr3_aa: ASSMGGGGNEKLF
v_call: TRBV10-2; d_call: TRBD1; j_call: TRBJ1-5; cdr3_aa: ASSETTDGTTGQYSNQPQH
v_call: TRBV2; d_call: .; j_call: TRBJ1-1; cdr3_aa: ASSVELDEAF
v_call: TRBV6-2/TRBV6-3; d_call: TRBD1; j_call: TRBJ1-2; cdr3_aa: ASSQKQGTVYGYT
v_call: TRBV5-4; d_call: TRBD1; j_call: TRBJ2-7; cdr3_aa: ASSRQGAYEQY
v_call: TRBV6-1; d_call: .; j_call: TRBJ1-1; cdr3_aa: ASSDAGISTEAF
v_call: TRBV11-2; d_call: TRBD1; j_call: TRBJ2-3; cdr3_aa: ASSLGAGNRGTDTQY
v_call: TRBV28; d_call: .; j_call: TRBJ1-2; cdr3_aa: ASSLLLGGGVSGYT
v_call: TRBV5-4; d_call: TRBD2; j_call: TRBJ2-3; cdr3_aa: ASSPRTRSWWDTQY
v_call: TRBV7-3; d_call: TRBD1; j_call: TRBJ2-7; cdr3_aa: ASSSGTGGHEQY
v_call: TRBV27; d_call: .; j_call: TRBJ1-5; cdr3_aa: ASSQTYRANQPQH
v_call: TRBV6-5; d_call: TRBD1; j_call: TRBJ1-6; cdr3_aa: ASRSGTGVSPLH
v_call: TRBV7-3; d_call: TRBD2; j_call: TRBJ2-3; cdr3_aa: ASSPTSGGAGNTQY
v_call: TRBV6-5; d_call: .; j_call: TRBJ2-2; cdr3_aa: ASSSRGYFTGELF
v_call: TRBV11-3; d_call: TRBD1; j_call: TRBJ1-1; cdr3_aa: ASSSGTGIGGHTEAF
v_call: TRBV4-1; d_call: TRBD2; j_call: TRBJ2-3; cdr3_aa: ASSQEIAGSSDTQY
v_call: TRBV3-1/TRBV3-2; d_call: .; j_call: TRBJ2-7; cdr3_aa: ASGGALNEQY
v_call: TRBV19; d_call: .; j_call: TRBJ1-5; cdr3_aa: ASSSISTGIELNQPQH
v_call: TRBV7-2; d_call: .; j_call: TRBJ1-2; cdr3_aa: ASSSSDRNYGYT
v_call: TRBV9; d_call: .; j_call: TRBJ1-1; cdr3_aa: ASSAGWVDTEAF
v_call: TRBV25-1; d_call: .; j_call: TRBJ1-1; cdr3_aa: ASSQQGPQTEAF